These 8 T cell receptor beta chains came from one sample sequenced in a study of T cell responses to AZD1222 COVID-19 vaccine. Libraries were prepared by immunoSEQ multiplex PCR; TCRdb keeps only in-frame clonotypes and omits some of them. The sample gives 98,000 or so clones, around nine tenths of which show up once; over 6.5% is in the top ten. Specimen: peripheral blood, collected on day 0 of AZD1222 vaccination. The receptors originated from an adult in good health.

The chain recombines TRBV29-1 with TRBJ1-3, with D tentatively TRBD1 (5 bases). CDR3 length: 13 amino acids. Germline CDR1 reads SQVTM; CDR2 reads ANQGSEA. The V gene lost 5 bases and the J gene lost 2 bases, with 10 bases spanning the gap. CDR3 protein: CSVPGTPGNTIYF. The CDR3 DNA reads as TGCAGCGTTCCCGGGACCCCTGGAAACACCATATATTTT.

The chain links TRBV7-8 to TRBJ1-3; D perhaps matches TRBD1 (5 bases). The CDR3 is 17 residues long. Germline V CDR1 and CDR2: SGHVS, FQNEAQ. Trimming stripped 0 bases from V and 0 bases from J, with 12 bases between. The CDR3 region is CASSLARPGSSGNTIYF. DNA for the CDR3: TGTGCCAGCAGCTTAGCGCGCCCAGGGTCCTCTGGAAACACCATATATTTT.

V and J are TRBV15 and TRBJ1-2; perhaps TRBD1 as D (5 bases). V shed 2 bases and J shed 7 bases, with 14 bases lying between them. Germline V gives CDR1 LNHNV, CDR2 YYDKDF (reference sequence). The CDR3 totals 14 residues. CDR3 sequence: CATSRYPVTVGYTF. DNA of the CDR3: TGTGCCACCAGCAGATACCCTGTGACAGTTGGCTACACCTTC.

V is TRBV10-2 and J is TRBJ2-7; TRBD1 or TRBD2 may be the D gene (5 bases each). The CDR3 sequence is 13 residues long. Germline CDR1 WSHSY, CDR2 SAAADI. Trimming left V 9 bases short and J 2 bases short, with 14 bases between. In nucleotides, the CDR3 is TGCGCCAGAGGGGAGCGGCCCCCCTACGAGCAGTACTTC. Its protein product is CARGERPPYEQYF.

The chain links TRBV11-3 to TRBJ2-2, with D possibly TRBD1 on 5 matching bases. V lost 5 bases and J lost 8, with 12 bases in between. This CDR3 has 13 residues. CDR1 and CDR2 (germline): SGHNT, YENEEA. This CDR3 reads CASSAMGRGELFF. CDR3 nucleotides: TGTGCCAGCAGCGCGATGGGGCGTGGGGAGCTGTTTTTT.

CDR3 bases: TGTGCCAGCAGTGAATTTCCCACGGGAGTCCTGAACACTGAAGCTTTCTTT. Its translation is CASSEFPTGVLNTEAFF. The chain has TRBV25-1 and TRBJ1-1; D gene uncertain. The V and J ends lost 1 base and 0 bases respectively, with 15 bases between them. CDR1 is MGHDK, CDR2 SYGVNS, per germline. The CDR3 extends over 17 amino acids.

The chain combines TRBV24-1 with TRBJ1-2; TRBD1 matches at 10 bases. V lost 3 bases to trimming and J lost 1 base; unmatched junction nucleotides: 1. In germline, CDR1 is KGHDR, CDR2 SFDVKD. This CDR3 contains 15 residues. The CDR3 reads CATSDRTGGNYGYTF. CDR3 nucleotide sequence: TGTGCCACCAGTGATCGGACAGGGGGTAACTATGGCTACACCTTC.

The chain links TRBV11-2 to TRBJ1-1; D is unclear. The CDR3 loop spans 13 amino acids. Trimming cost V 2 bases and J 3 bases, with 7 bases left between them. The V gene's germline CDR1 is SGHAT and CDR2 FQNNGV. CDR3 region: CASSLIQYTEAFF. DNA for the CDR3: TGTGCCAGCAGCTTAATTCAGTACACTGAAGCTTTCTTT.